One sample yielded the 6 T cell receptor beta chains listed below, sequenced in a study of OX40 agonist ivuxolimab in advanced cancers. Sequenced by immunoSEQ multiplex PCR; TCRdb stores in-frame clones only, minus some. The sample records roughly 61,000 clones, approximately 90% being singletons. Sequencing was performed on CD4+ or CD8+ T cells sorted from blood, taken in a trial of the OX40 agonist ivuxolimab. These receptors came from an adult with an advanced solid tumor such as melanoma, head and neck, liver or kidney cancer.

This clone was seen a handful of times. The CDR3 loop is CASSLGGYQPQHF. CDR3 sequence (DNA): TGTGCCAGCAGCTTAGGAGGGTACCAGCCCCAGCATTTT. The chain couples TRBV7-2 to TRBJ1-5; D is ambiguous. The germline V gene has CDR1 SGHTA and CDR2 FQGNSA. The CDR3 spans 13 residues. V lost 1 base, J lost 7 bases, and 8 bases lay in between.

The chain uses TRBV5-6 and TRBJ2-4; TRBD1 matches at 7 bases. The germline gives CDR1 SGHDT, CDR2 YYEEEE. The ends lost 4 bases at V and 4 bases at J; junction bases unmatched: 5. This CDR3 spans 14 amino acids. CDR3 sequence (DNA): TGTGCCAGCAGCCCCGGGACAGTGAAAAACATTCAGTACTTC. As protein: CASSPGTVKNIQYF.

The table lists this clone with a few counts. V gene TRBV19 combines with J gene TRBJ1-1, with 8 bases lining up with TRBD1. This CDR3 region has 14 residues. Germline V lookup: CDR1 LNHDA, CDR2 SQIVND (reference sequence). V lost 2 bases to trimming and J lost 1 base; unmatched junction nucleotides: 0. CDR3 DNA sequence: TGTGCCAGTAGTATACAGGGGGCGAACACTGAAGCTTTCTTT. Protein product: CASSIQGANTEAFF.

The chain is built from TRBV6-7 and TRBJ2-7; TRBD1 matches at 7 bases. TRBV6-7 is sorted into the ORF group, with uncertain function. V shed 7 bases, J shed 3 bases, and the junction held 6 bases outside the gene matches. The CDR3 has 13 residues. CDR3 nucleotide sequence: TGTGCCAGCACCGAGACAGGGAGCTACGAGCAGTACTTC. Its protein product is CASTETGSYEQYF.

This clone was recorded only once. The CDR3 is CASSLWSPWSSYEQYF. CDR3 in DNA: TGTGCCAGCAGCTTATGGAGTCCATGGAGCTCCTACGAGCAGTACTTC. The chain uses TRBV5-6 and TRBJ2-7, with D unclear. Between the trimmed V and J ends, which lost 2 bases and 0 bases, there was a span of 15 bases. The CDR3 extends over 16 amino acids. CDR1 and CDR2 (germline): SGHDT, YYEEEE.

This clone was seen more than once but under ten times. This chain links TRBV5-4 with TRBJ1-4; 7 nucleotides agree with TRBD1. Trimming took 4 bases from V and 8 from J; bases not matched to a gene: 11. CDR1 and CDR2 (germline): SGHNT, YYREEE (reference sequence). This CDR3 is 15 amino acids long. This CDR3 reads CASSPGEGQSEKLFF. The CDR3 DNA follows: TGTGCCAGCAGCCCGGGTGAGGGACAGTCGGAAAAACTGTTTTTT.